These T cell receptor beta chains were read from a single sample in a study of cytomegalovirus exposure and HLA in healthy donors. Method: immunoSEQ multiplex PCR; TCRdb's copy keeps in-frame clones and lacks some. The data hold about 43,000 clones, with around nine tenths observed a single time. The specimen sequenced was PBMCs. The receptors derive from a man aged 18-30 years in good health and CMV-seronegative. The CDR3 runs from the conserved cysteine through the conserved F or W. The D gene is left open where the match is weak.

TRBV4-2	TRBJ2-7	TRBD1	CASSQALGQGYEQYF	TGTGCCAGCAGCCAAGCCCTGGGACAGGGGTACGAGCAGTACTTC
TRBV6-6	TRBJ2-1	TRBD2	CASSYSAGGGHNEQFF	TGTGCCAGCAGTTACTCAGCGGGGGGGGGCCACAATGAGCAGTTCTTC
TRBV5-1	TRBJ2-5	TRBD2	CASSAAGTRIETQYF	TGCGCCAGCAGCGCTGCCGGGACTAGGATTGAGACCCAGTACTTC
TRBV19	TRBJ2-5	NA	CASSEQGPETQYF	TGTGCCAGTAGTGAACAGGGCCCAGAGACCCAGTACTTC
TRBV28	TRBJ2-7	TRBD1	CATKAQGAYEQYF	TGTGCCACTAAAGCCCAGGGGGCCTACGAGCAGTACTTC
TRBV7-9	TRBJ2-7	TRBD1	CASSLGTGVYEQYF	TGTGCCAGCAGCTTAGGGACAGGGGTTTACGAGCAGTACTTC
TRBV7-3	TRBJ2-2	NA	CASSARQFSGELFF	TGTGCCAGCAGCGCCAGACAGTTTTCCGGGGAGCTGTTTTTT
TRBV6-4	TRBJ2-1	NA	CASSERSEGSDEQFF	TGTGCCAGCAGTGAGAGGTCCGAGGGCTCGGATGAGCAGTTCTTC
TRBV6-5	TRBJ2-1	TRBD1	CASSYTGQYNEQFF	TGTGCCAGCAGTTACACGGGACAGTACAATGAGCAGTTCTTC
TRBV9	TRBJ2-5	TRBD2	CASSVGLAGPETQYF	TGTGCCAGCAGCGTAGGACTAGCGGGACCGGAGACCCAGTACTTC
TRBV9	TRBJ2-7	TRBD1	CASSVGTGTYEQYF	TGTGCCAGCAGCGTTGGGACAGGGACTTACGAGCAGTACTTC
TRBV28	TRBJ2-3	TRBD1	CASSFLGRGPKSGDTQYF	TGTGCCAGCAGTTTCTTAGGCAGGGGGCCGAAGTCAGGGGATACGCAGTATTTT
TRBV10-1	TRBJ2-5	TRBD2	CASSEGSGGGGETQYF	TGCGCCAGCAGTGAAGGTAGCGGGGGCGGGGGAGAGACCCAGTACTTC